This record covers a single T cell receptor beta chain. Antigen unknown. The V gene end was trimmed by 1 base and the J gene end by 5 bases; junction bases not matched to a gene: 3. This CDR3 spans 15 amino acids. Germline V gene lookup returns CDR1 SEHNR and CDR2 FQNEAQ (reference sequence). This specimen belongs to a study of OX40 agonist ivuxolimab in advanced cancers. Study background: An agonistic human IgG2 monoclonal antibody against OX40 (CD134) was given. Past anti-PD-1, anti-PD-L1 or anti-CTLA-4 therapy was accepted, and approximately 37% had received some.

Some clones are missing from TCRdb's copy, which holds only in-frame ones; the method was immunoSEQ multiplex PCR. The sample shows approximately 6,200 clones, around 81% of them seen only once. General study points: Clonal expansion in partial responders at 0.1-3.0 mg/kg ranked among the lowest. The mean number of expanded clones was higher in CD8+ T cells than in CD4+.

This chain uses TRBV7-9 with TRBJ2-1; TRBD2 aligns across 9 bases. This TCR was recovered from an adult with an advanced solid tumor such as melanoma, head and neck, liver or kidney cancer. Here the sequenced sample was CD4+ or CD8+ T cells sorted from blood, taken in a trial of the OX40 agonist ivuxolimab. As DNA, the CDR3 is TGTGCCAGCAGCTTAGATGCGGGGGGGGACAATGAGCAGTTCTTC. Its protein product is CASSLDAGGDNEQFF.